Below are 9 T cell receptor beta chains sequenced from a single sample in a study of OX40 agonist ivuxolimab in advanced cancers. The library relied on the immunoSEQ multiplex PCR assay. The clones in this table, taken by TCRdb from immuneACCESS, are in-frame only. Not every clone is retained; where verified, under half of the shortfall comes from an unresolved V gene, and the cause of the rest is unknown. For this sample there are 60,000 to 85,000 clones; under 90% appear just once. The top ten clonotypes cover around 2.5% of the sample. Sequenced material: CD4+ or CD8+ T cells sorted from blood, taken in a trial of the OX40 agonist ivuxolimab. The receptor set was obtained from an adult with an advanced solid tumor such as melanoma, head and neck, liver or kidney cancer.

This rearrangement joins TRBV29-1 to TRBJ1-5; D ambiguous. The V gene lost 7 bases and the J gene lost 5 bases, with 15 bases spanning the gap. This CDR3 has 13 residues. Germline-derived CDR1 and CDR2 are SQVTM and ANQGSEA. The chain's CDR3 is CSARSGRDQPQHF. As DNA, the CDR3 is TGCAGCGCCAGATCGGGCCGGGATCAGCCCCAGCATTTT.

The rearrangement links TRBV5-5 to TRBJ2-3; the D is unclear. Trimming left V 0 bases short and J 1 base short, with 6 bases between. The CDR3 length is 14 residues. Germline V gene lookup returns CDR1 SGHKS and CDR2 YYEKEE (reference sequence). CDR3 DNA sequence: TGTGCCAGCAGCTTGGAAATGGGCACAGATACGCAGTATTTT. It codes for CASSLEMGTDTQYF.

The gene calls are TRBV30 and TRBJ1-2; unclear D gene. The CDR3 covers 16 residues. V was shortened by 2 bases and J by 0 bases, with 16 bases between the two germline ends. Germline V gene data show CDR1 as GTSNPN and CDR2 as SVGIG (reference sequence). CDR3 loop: CAWSLRPGQANYGYTF. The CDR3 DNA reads TGTGCCTGGAGTCTACGACCGGGCCAAGCTAACTATGGCTACACCTTC.

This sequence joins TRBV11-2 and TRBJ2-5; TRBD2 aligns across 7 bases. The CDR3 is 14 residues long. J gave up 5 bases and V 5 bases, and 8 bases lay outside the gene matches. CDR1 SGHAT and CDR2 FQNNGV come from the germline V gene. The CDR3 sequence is CASSPPSLAETQYF. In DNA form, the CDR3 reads TGTGCCAGCAGCCCGCCGTCACTAGCGGAGACCCAGTACTTC.

The CDR3 here is CASSIDPRATYTEAFF. In nucleotides, the CDR3 is TGTGCCAGTAGTATAGATCCCAGGGCGACCTACACTGAAGCTTTCTTT. The chain has TRBV19 and TRBJ1-1, with TRBD1 as a possible D gene (5 bases). The CDR3 covers 16 residues. V gave up 0 bases and J gave up 3 bases, with 14 bases separating them. The germline gives CDR1 LNHDA, CDR2 SQIVND (reference sequence). The entire variable domain, with the rest obtained from reference TRBV19 and TRBJ1-1, is as follows: DGGITQSPKYLFRKEGQNVTLSCEQNLNHDAMYWYRQDPGQGLRLIYYSQIVNDFQKGDIAEGYSVSREKKESFPLTVTSAQKNPTAFYLCASSIDPRATYTEAFFGQGTRLTVV.

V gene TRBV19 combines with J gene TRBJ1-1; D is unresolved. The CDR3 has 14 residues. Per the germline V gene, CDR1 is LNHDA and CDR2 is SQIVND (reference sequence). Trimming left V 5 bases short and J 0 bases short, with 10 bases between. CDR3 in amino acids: CASSSWQVNTEAFF. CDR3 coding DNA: TGTGCCAGTAGTTCCTGGCAGGTGAACACTGAAGCTTTCTTT.

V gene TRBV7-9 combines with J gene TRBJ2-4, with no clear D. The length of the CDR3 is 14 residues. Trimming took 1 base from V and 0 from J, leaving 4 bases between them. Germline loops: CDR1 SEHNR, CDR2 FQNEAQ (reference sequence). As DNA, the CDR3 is TGTGCCAGCAGCTTAGATCTAGCCAAAAACATTCAGTACTTC. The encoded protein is CASSLDLAKNIQYF.

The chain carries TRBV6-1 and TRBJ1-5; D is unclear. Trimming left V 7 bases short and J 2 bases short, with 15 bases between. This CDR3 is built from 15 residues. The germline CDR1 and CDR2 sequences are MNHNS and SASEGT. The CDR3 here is CASTTSIGGNQPQHF. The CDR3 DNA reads TGTGCCAGCACCACCTCGATTGGGGGCAATCAGCCCCAGCATTTT.

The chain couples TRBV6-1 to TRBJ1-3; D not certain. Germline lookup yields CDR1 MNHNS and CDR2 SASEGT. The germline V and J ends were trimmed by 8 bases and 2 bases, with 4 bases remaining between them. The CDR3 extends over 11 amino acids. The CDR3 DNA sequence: TGTGCCAGCGGTACTGGAAACACCATATATTTT. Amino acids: CASGTGNTIYF.